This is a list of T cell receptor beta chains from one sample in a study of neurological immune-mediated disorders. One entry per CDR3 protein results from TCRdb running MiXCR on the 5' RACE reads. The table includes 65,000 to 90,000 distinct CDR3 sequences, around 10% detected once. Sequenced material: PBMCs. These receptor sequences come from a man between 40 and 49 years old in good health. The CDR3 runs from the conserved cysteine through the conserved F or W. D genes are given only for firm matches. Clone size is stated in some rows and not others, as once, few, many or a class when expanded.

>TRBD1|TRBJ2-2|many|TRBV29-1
TGCAGCGTGGACAAGACAGGGGCCGGGGAGCTGTTTTTT
CSVDKTGAGELFF
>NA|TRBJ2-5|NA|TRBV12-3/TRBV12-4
TGTGCCAGCAGTTTACCTACGCGGTTGGAGACCCAGTACTTC
CASSLPTRLETQYF
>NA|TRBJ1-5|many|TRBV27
TGTGCCAGCAGCTCCATTGTTAGGGGCGGCAATCAGCCCCAGCATTTT
CASSSIVRGGNQPQHF
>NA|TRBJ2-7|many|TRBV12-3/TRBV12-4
TGTGCCAGCAGTTTTGGGCGGCAGGTCTACGAGCAGTACTTC
CASSFGRQVYEQYF
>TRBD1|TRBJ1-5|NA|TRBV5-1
TGCGCCAGCAGCTTGGATCGACAGGGCGGCAATCAGCCCCAGCATTTT
CASSLDRQGGNQPQHF
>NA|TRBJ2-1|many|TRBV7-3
TGTGCCAGCAGCTTAGGCCATACGGCGGAGATCTCCTACAATGAGCAGTTCTTC
CASSLGHTAEISYNEQFF
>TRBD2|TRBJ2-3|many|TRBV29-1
TGCAGCGTTGAGGGGACTACTAGCGGCCCGCCAGATACGCAGTATTTT
CSVEGTTSGPPDTQYF
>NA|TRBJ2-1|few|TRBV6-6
TGTGCCAGCAGTTACCGGTTCGGGGATAATGAGCAGTTCTTC
CASSYRFGDNEQFF
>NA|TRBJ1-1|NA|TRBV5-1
TGCGCCAGCAGCTTGGCCCGGGGGGACACTGAAGCTTTCTTT
CASSLARGDTEAFF
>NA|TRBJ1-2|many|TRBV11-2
TGTGCCAGCAGCTTCGAGGGTGGGGGACCGGGCTACACCTTC
CASSFEGGGPGYTF
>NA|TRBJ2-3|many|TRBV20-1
TGCAGTGCCCCACAGAGAGGGAGGGGGACAGATACGCAGTATTTT
CSAPQRGRGTDTQYF
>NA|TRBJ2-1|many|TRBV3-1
TGTGCCAGCAGCCAAGAGCCCCGGAGCTCCTACAATGAGCAGTTCTTC
CASSQEPRSSYNEQFF
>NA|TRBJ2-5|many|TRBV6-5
TGTGCCAGCAGTTCCACGATACAAGAGACCCAGTACTTC
CASSSTIQETQYF
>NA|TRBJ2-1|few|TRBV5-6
TGTGCCAGCAGCCCCAGTCTACCTTTTGAGAGTGAGCAGTTCTTC
CASSPSLPFESEQFF